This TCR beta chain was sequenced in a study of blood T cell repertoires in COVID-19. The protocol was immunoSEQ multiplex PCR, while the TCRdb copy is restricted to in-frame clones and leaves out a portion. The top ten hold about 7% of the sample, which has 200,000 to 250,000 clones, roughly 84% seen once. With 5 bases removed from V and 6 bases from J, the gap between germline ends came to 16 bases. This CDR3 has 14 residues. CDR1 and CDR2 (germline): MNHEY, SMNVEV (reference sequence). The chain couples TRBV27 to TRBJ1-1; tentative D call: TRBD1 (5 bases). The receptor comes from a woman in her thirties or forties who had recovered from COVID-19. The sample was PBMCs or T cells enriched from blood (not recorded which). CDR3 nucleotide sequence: TGTGCCAGCAGTCGAATCAGGGTGCGTGCTGAAGCTTTCTTT. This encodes CASSRIRVRAEAFF.